The 18 T cell receptor beta chains below come from one sample, sequenced in a study of human T cells and chemical hapten exposure. Described time point: patch test 1, 2 weeks after DPC sensitization. Treatment meaning: therapeutic diphenylcyclopropenone sensitization with weekly scalp DPC. TCRdb independently ran MiXCR on the RACE reads; one entry per CDR3 protein. The sample contains around 380,000 distinct CDR3 sequences, 4.8% of which appear only once. Sample: whole blood, taken in connection with sensitization to the hapten diphenylcyclopropenone (DPC). These receptors all stem from a woman between 45 and 60 years old with alopecia areata. Some clones in this sample may be carry-over from other donors' samples.

This clonotype was observed at least ten times. V is TRBV13 and J is TRBJ2-7; 10 nucleotides match TRBD2. Germline CDR1 is PRHDT and CDR2 is FYEKMQ (reference sequence). The CDR3 is 17 residues long. The trim removed 5 bases at V and 0 bases at J, leaving 10 bases unmatched. CDR3 sequence (DNA): TGTGCCAGCAGCACTCGACTAGCGGGCTTAAGCTCCTACGAGCAGTACTTC. Translation gives CASSTRLAGLSSYEQYF.

This clonotype was detected ten times or more. V is TRBV28 and J is TRBJ1-3, with 8 positions matching TRBD1. The CDR3 contains 16 residues. From germline, CDR1 is MDHEN and CDR2 SYDVKM. V shed 4 bases and J 0 bases; nucleotides not matched to a gene: 5. CDR3 DNA sequence: TGTGCCAGCAGTTCGGGACAGGCGCACTCTGGAAACACCATATATTTT. It is translated as CASSSGQAHSGNTIYF.

This clonotype was recorded a few times. The chain links TRBV6-2 or TRBV6-3 to TRBJ2-4; D is undetermined. V was cut by 0 bases and J by 9 bases, with 6 bases left in between. Germline lookup yields CDR1 MNHEY and CDR2 SVGEGT. This CDR3 contains 12 residues. The CDR3 reads CASSYSTGIQYF. Here the CDR3 DNA reads TGTGCCAGCAGTTACTCGACCGGCATTCAGTACTTC.

This clonotype came up many times. This rearrangement joins TRBV7-9 to TRBJ2-6; D might be TRBD1 (5 bases). Germline CDR1 SEHNR, CDR2 FQNEAQ (reference sequence). The CDR3 length is 15 residues. The V and J ends lost 7 bases and 0 bases respectively, with 10 bases between them. As DNA, the CDR3 is TGTGCCAGCACAACGACAGTCTCTGGGGCCAACGTCCTGACTTTC. Residues: CASTTTVSGANVLTF. The full variable domain, completed using reference TRBV7-9 and TRBJ2-6, is DTGVSQNPRHKITKRGQNVTFRCDPISEHNRLYWYRQTLGQGPEFLTYFQNEAQLEKSRLLSDRFSAERPKGSFSTLEIQRTEQGDSAMYLCASTTTVSGANVLTFGAGSRLTVL.

This clonotype showed up just a few times. This sequence joins TRBV29-1 and TRBJ2-5, with 9 bases identical to TRBD1. Trimming took 7 bases from V and 5 from J; bases not matched to a gene: 5. The germline V gene has CDR1 SQVTM and CDR2 ANQGSEA. This CDR3 spans 12 amino acids. CDR3 sequence: CSAQGAGETQYF. In DNA, the CDR3 is TGCAGCGCACAGGGGGCAGGGGAGACCCAGTACTTC. Looking up the rest from reference TRBV29-1 and TRBJ2-5 gives the full variable domain: SAVISQKPSRDICQRGTSLTIQCQVDSQVTMMFWYRQQPGQSLTLIATANQGSEATYESGFVIDKFPISRPNLTFSTLTVSNMSPEDSSIYLCSAQGAGETQYFGPGTRLLVL.

This clonotype came up a few times. V and J are TRBV30 and TRBJ1-1; D ambiguous. CDR1 and CDR2 (germline): GTSNPN, SVGIG (reference sequence). The CDR3 length is 14 residues. Trimming removed 4 bases at V and 0 bases at J, with 12 bases between. CDR3 nucleotide sequence: TGTGCCTGGATGGAGAACCACATGAACACTGAAGCTTTCTTT. Translation: CAWMENHMNTEAFF. Supplemented by reference TRBV30 and TRBJ1-1, the full variable domain reads SQTIHQWPATLVQPVGSPLSLECTVEGTSNPNLYWYRQAAGRGLQLLFYSVGIGQISSEVPQNLSASRPQDRQFILSSKKLLLSDSGFYLCAWMENHMNTEAFFGQGTRLTVV.

This clonotype was detected only a few times. This chain links TRBV19 with TRBJ1-2; 11 positions match TRBD1. The ends lost 9 bases at V and 5 bases at J; junction bases unmatched: 11. Germline lookup yields CDR1 LNHDA and CDR2 SQIVND (reference sequence). The CDR3 spans 15 residues. Here the CDR3 reads CASTQADRGRYGYTF. The CDR3, as DNA: TGTGCCAGCACCCAGGCGGACAGGGGGCGTTATGGCTACACCTTC.

At least ten counts were recorded for this clonotype. This sequence joins TRBV6-6 and TRBJ1-5, with 11 bases aligning to TRBD1. This CDR3 has 15 residues. Germline values: CDR1 MNHNY, CDR2 SVGAGI (reference sequence). With 7 bases clipped from V and 6 bases from J, the junction kept 8 bases outside the gene matches. The CDR3 loop is CASIPGTGGSQPQHF. The CDR3, as DNA: TGTGCCAGCATCCCCGGGACAGGGGGTAGTCAGCCCCAGCATTTT.

This clonotype has more than one count but fewer than ten. The genes are TRBV5-1 and TRBJ1-4; D uncertain. The CDR3 spans 15 residues. V gave up 2 bases and J gave up 0 bases, with 8 bases separating them. Germline CDR1 reads SGHRS; CDR2 reads YFSETQ. CDR3 in amino acids: CASSFSSATNEKLFF. CDR3 sequence (DNA): TGCGCCAGCAGCTTTTCGAGTGCAACTAATGAAAAACTGTTTTTT.

The sample holds many counts of this clonotype. The chain is built from TRBV7-2 and TRBJ2-6; the D call may be TRBD1 or TRBD2 (5 bases each). Germline V gene data show CDR1 as SGHTA and CDR2 as FQGNSA. The V end lost 6 bases, the J end lost 0 bases, and 15 bases lay between the germline ends. This CDR3 has 17 residues. The CDR3 DNA sequence: TGTGCCAGCAGTCTAGAGAGAGGGGTCTCTGGGGCCAACGTCCTGACTTTC. It yields the protein CASSLERGVSGANVLTF.

The chain couples TRBV18 to TRBJ2-3, with TRBD1 identical over 7 bases. The V segment lost 0 bases and the J segment 2 bases; nucleotides outside the gene matches: 5. CDR1 KGHSH and CDR2 LQKENI come from the germline V gene. The CDR3 contains 16 residues. The CDR3 spells CASSPPQGSNTDTQYF. The CDR3 DNA is TGTGCCAGCTCACCACCACAGGGGAGTAACACAGATACGCAGTATTTT.

This clonotype was observed a handful of times. This chain uses TRBV12-3 or TRBV12-4 with TRBJ2-2; D might be TRBD2 (6 bases). V lost 5 bases and J 3 bases, leaving 13 bases between the germline ends. CDR3 length: 15 amino acids. The CDR3 protein is CASSRGGSDTGELFF. The CDR3 DNA reads TGTGCCAGCAGTCGCGGAGGGTCGGACACCGGGGAGCTGTTTTTT.

This clonotype was counted at least ten times. The rearrangement joins TRBV27 to TRBJ2-7, with D possibly matching TRBD1 (6 bases). This CDR3 has 13 amino acids. CDR1 MNHEY and CDR2 SMNVEV come from the germline V gene (reference sequence). Trimming left V 6 bases short and J 6 bases short, with 15 bases between. Here the CDR3 reads CASSRRTGFEQYF. CDR3 nucleotide sequence: TGTGCCAGCAGCCGAAGAACAGGGTTCGAGCAGTACTTC.

This clonotype has just a few counts. The chain recombines TRBV7-2 with TRBJ2-3; 11 positions match TRBD2. The V gene end was trimmed by 2 bases and the J gene end by 4 bases; junction bases not matched to a gene: 5. CDR3 length equals 16 residues. The V gene's germline CDR1 is SGHTA and CDR2 FQGNSA. In DNA form, the CDR3 reads TGTGCCAGCAGCTTAACTAGCGGGGGTGCGCCAGATACGCAGTATTTT. Residues: CASSLTSGGAPDTQYF.

The genes are TRBV5-1 and TRBJ2-2, with TRBD2 matching over 7 bases. J gave up 5 bases and V 3 bases, and 7 bases lay outside the gene matches. CDR3 length: 15 amino acids. In germline, CDR1 is SGHRS, CDR2 YFSETQ. The CDR3 DNA reads as TGCGCCAGCAGCTCAGATCTAGCGGTTACCGGGGAGCTGTTTTTT. This sequence encodes CASSSDLAVTGELFF.

V and J are TRBV12-3 or TRBV12-4 and TRBJ1-6, with 8 bases that match TRBD1. The V segment lost 3 bases and the J segment 7 bases; nucleotides outside the gene matches: 5. CDR3 length: 15 amino acids. CDR3 loop: CASSLDRAENSPLHF. The DNA of the CDR3 is TGTGCCAGCAGTTTGGACAGGGCTGAGAATTCACCCCTCCACTTT.

This clonotype was seen only a few times. This rearrangement joins TRBV3-1 to TRBJ1-4; D is unresolved. CDR1 is LGHDT, CDR2 YNNKEL, per germline (reference sequence). Deletions cut 0 bases from V and 3 bases from J, with 11 bases between. This CDR3 has 16 residues. CDR3 DNA: TGTGCCAGCAGCCAAGATCCGCAGGTTGCTAATGAAAAACTGTTTTTT. Translating gives CASSQDPQVANEKLFF. The variable domain in full, with the rest retrieved from reference TRBV3-1 and TRBJ1-4, is DTAVSQTPKYLVTQMGNDKSIKCEQNLGHDTMYWYKQDSKKFLKIMFSYNNKELIINETVPNRFSPKSPDKAHLNLHINSLELGDSAVYFCASSQDPQVANEKLFFGSGTQLSVL.

The rearrangement joins TRBV3-1 to TRBJ2-5, with 12 bases identical to TRBD1. The CDR3 loop spans 17 amino acids. The J segment lost 6 bases and the V segment lost 3 bases, leaving 11 bases of the junction unmatched. CDR1 is LGHDT, CDR2 YNNKEL, per germline (reference sequence). The CDR3 is CASSHIAGTGGGKTQYF. The DNA for the CDR3 is TGTGCCAGCAGCCACATAGCCGGGACAGGGGGCGGTAAGACCCAGTACTTC.